Sequencing of this T cell receptor beta chain was carried out in a study of blood T cell repertoires in COVID-19. About the study: Samples came from the United States, Italy and Spain, spanning acute and convalescent COVID-19. PBMCs, B-cell-depleted T cells, or T cells were the source of the cDNA or gDNA that made up the material.

As originally analysed: Amplified reference gene primers provided the basis for estimating nucleated cell counts. TCRdb's copy holds only in-frame clones and misses some; the assay was immunoSEQ multiplex PCR. The V and J calls and clone size were taken over from that table, and D and trimming were inferred from the DNA. The sample holds some 180,000 clones, 85% to 90% seen once. This CDR3 spans 17 amino acids. The V and J ends lost 3 bases and 0 bases respectively, with 15 bases between them. Germline CDR1 and CDR2: SEHNR and FQNEAQ (reference sequence). The TCR originated in a man between 65 and 85 years old with active or convalescent COVID-19. J is TRBJ1-5 and V is TRBV7-9; D uncertain. Sequencing was performed on peripheral blood. This CDR3 reads CASSFGSGGDSNQPQHF. For the CDR3, the DNA is TGTGCCAGCAGCTTCGGCTCTGGCGGGGATAGCAATCAGCCCCAGCATTTT.